The 6 T cell receptor beta chains given below trace back to one sample, sequenced in a study of blood T cell repertoires in COVID-19. Some clones are missing from TCRdb's copy, which holds only in-frame ones; the method was immunoSEQ multiplex PCR. The data hold around 100,000 clones, with approximately 69% observed a single time. Sequenced: peripheral blood. These receptors were collected from a man at least 80 years old with acute or convalescent COVID-19.

The rearrangement links TRBV2 to TRBJ2-1, with 8 bases identical to TRBD2. Germline V gives CDR1 SNHLY, CDR2 FYNNEI. This CDR3 comprises 14 residues. The trim removed 6 bases at V and 3 bases at J, leaving 4 bases unmatched. As DNA, the CDR3 is TGTGCCAGCAGGGAGCTAGCGGGCTACAATGAGCAGTTCTTC. This gives the protein CASRELAGYNEQFF. Using reference TRBV2 and TRBJ2-1 for the parts outside the CDR3, the full variable domain is EPEVTQTPSHQVTQMGQEVILRCVPISNHLYFYWYRQILGQKVEFLVSFYNNEISEKSEIFDDQFSVERPDGSNFTLKIRSTKLEDSAMYFCASRELAGYNEQFFGPGTRLTVL.

The chain couples TRBV5-1 to TRBJ2-3; D possibly corresponds to TRBD1 (5 bases). There are 13 residues in the CDR3. Trimming removed 4 bases from V and 4 bases from J, with 10 bases in between. Per the germline V gene, CDR1 is SGHRS and CDR2 is YFSETQ. As DNA, the CDR3 is TGCGCCAGCAGCGTGATAGGGGCAGATACGCAGTATTTT. Its translation is CASSVIGADTQYF.

The chain uses TRBV3-1 (or the pseudogene TRBV3-2) and TRBJ1-1; TRBD1 matches at 7 bases. The CDR3 has 12 residues. Germline lookup yields CDR1 LGHDT and CDR2 YNNKEL (reference sequence). V trimming: 2 bases; J trimming: 11 bases; junction bases outside the gene matches: 5. This CDR3 is CASSQSQGVAFF. The CDR3 DNA sequence: TGTGCCAGCAGCCAATCTCAGGGGGTGGCTTTCTTT.

In its sample, this clone was seen many times. The chain uses TRBV7-9 and TRBJ2-5; TRBD1 might be the D (6 bases). Per the germline V gene, CDR1 is SEHNR and CDR2 is FQNEAQ (reference sequence). The CDR3 sequence is 15 residues long. Deletions cut 2 bases from V and 5 bases from J, with 15 bases between. CDR3 loop: CASSLSTGGAETQYF. In DNA, the CDR3 is TGTGCCAGCAGCTTATCGACAGGCGGCGCGGAGACCCAGTACTTC.

The gene calls are TRBV28 and TRBJ2-7; 7 nucleotides align to TRBD2. V shed 6 bases, J shed 3 bases, and the junction held 8 bases outside the gene matches. The CDR3 is 14 residues long. Per the germline V gene, CDR1 is MDHEN and CDR2 is SYDVKM. CDR3 in amino acids: CASRPGGPNYEQYF. In DNA, the CDR3 is TGTGCCAGCAGACCGGGAGGCCCAAACTACGAGCAGTACTTC.

The chain combines TRBV29-1 with TRBJ2-4; tentative D call: TRBD2 (6 bases). The V end was cut by 6 bases, the J end by 11 bases, with 14 bases between. CDR1 and CDR2 (germline): SQVTM, ANQGSEA. The CDR3 runs to 11 residues. The CDR3 protein is CSVGDSLVQYF. The CDR3 coding sequence is TGCAGCGTCGGGGACTCTCTAGTTCAGTACTTC.